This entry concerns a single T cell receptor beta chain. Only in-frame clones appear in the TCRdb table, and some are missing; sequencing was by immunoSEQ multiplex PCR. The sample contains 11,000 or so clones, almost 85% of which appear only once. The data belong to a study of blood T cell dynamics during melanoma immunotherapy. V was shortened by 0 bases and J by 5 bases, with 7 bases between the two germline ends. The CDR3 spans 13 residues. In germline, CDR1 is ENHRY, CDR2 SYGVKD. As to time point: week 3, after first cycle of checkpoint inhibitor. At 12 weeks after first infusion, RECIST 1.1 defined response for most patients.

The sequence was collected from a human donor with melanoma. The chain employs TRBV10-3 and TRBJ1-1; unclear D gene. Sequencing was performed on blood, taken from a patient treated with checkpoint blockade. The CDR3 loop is CAISESSRTEAFF. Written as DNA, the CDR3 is TGTGCCATCAGTGAGTCGAGTAGAACTGAAGCTTTCTTT.